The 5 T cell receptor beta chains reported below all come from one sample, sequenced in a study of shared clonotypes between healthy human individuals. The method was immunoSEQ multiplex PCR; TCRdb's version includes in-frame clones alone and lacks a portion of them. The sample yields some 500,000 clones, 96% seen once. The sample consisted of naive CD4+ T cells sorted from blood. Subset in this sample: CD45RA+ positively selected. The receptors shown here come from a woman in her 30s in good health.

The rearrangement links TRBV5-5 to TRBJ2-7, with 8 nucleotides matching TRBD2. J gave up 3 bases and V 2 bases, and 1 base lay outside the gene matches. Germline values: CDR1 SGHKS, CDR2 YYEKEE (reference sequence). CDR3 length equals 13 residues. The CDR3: CASSFSGSYEQYF. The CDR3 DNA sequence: TGTGCCAGCAGCTTCAGCGGGAGCTACGAGCAGTACTTC.

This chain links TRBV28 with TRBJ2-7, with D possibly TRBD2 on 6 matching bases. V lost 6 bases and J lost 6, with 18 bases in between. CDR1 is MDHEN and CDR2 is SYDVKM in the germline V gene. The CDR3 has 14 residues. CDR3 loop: CASSPRAWGLEQYF. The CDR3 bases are TGTGCCAGCAGCCCCCGGGCCTGGGGACTCGAGCAGTACTTC. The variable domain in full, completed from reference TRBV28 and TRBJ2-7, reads DVKVTQSSRYLVKRTGEKVFLECVQDMDHENMFWYRQDPGLGLRLIYFSYDVKMKEKGDIPEGYSVSREKKERFSLILESASTNQTSMYLCASSPRAWGLEQYFGPGTRLTVT.

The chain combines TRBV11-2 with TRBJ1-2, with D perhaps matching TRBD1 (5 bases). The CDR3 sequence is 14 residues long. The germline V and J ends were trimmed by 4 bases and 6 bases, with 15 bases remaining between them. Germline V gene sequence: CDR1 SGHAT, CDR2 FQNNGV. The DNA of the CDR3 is TGTGCCAGCAGCTCAAACCCCGTGGGGGATGGCTACACCTTC. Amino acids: CASSSNPVGDGYTF.

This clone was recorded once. The CDR3 sequence is CASSLDSGRAYEQYF. The CDR3 region has the DNA TGTGCCAGCAGCTTAGATAGCGGGAGGGCCTACGAGCAGTACTTC. The chain links TRBV7-9 to TRBJ2-7; 11 bases align to TRBD2. Looked up from germline, CDR1 is SEHNR and CDR2 is FQNEAQ (reference sequence). CDR3 length equals 15 residues. Germline trimming cut 1 base from V and 2 bases from J; bases unmatched to any gene: 1. Drawing the rest from reference TRBV7-9 and TRBJ2-7, the complete variable domain is DTGVSQNPRHKITKRGQNVTFRCDPISEHNRLYWYRQTLGQGPEFLTYFQNEAQLEKSRLLSDRFSAERPKGSFSTLEIQRTEQGDSAMYLCASSLDSGRAYEQYFGPGTRLTVT.

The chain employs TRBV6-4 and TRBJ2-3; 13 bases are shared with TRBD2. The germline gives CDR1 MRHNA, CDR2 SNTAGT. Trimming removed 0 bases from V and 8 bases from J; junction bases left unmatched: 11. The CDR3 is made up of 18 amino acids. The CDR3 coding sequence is TGTGCCAGCAGTGACTCCCCCCTACTAGCGGGAGGGATGTCTACGCAGTATTTT. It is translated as CASSDSPLLAGGMSTQYF.